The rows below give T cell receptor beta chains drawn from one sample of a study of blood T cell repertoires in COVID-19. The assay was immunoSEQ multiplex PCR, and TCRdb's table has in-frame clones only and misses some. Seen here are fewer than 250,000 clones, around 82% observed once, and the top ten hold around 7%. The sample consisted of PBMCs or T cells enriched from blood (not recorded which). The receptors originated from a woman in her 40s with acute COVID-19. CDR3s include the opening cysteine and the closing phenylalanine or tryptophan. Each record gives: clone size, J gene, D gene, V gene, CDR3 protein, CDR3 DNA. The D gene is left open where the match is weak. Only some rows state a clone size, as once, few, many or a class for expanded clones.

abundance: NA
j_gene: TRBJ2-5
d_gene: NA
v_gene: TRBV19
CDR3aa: CASSWSPRETQYF
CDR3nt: TGTGCCAGTAGTTGGAGTCCAAGGGAGACCCAGTACTTC

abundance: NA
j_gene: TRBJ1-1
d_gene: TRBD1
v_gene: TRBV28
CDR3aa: CASSSSGTVNTEAFF
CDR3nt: TGTGCCAGCAGTTCCTCCGGGACAGTGAACACTGAAGCTTTCTTT

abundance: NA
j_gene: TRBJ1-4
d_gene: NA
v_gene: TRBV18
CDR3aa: CASSANEKLFF
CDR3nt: TGTGCCAGCTCCGCTAATGAAAAACTGTTTTTT

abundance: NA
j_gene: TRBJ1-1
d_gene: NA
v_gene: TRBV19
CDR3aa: CASGNPEAFF
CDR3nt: TGTGCCAGCGGGAACCCTGAAGCTTTCTTT

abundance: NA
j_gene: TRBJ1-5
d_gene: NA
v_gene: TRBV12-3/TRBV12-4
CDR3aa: CASSPHGQPQHF
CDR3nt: TGTGCCAGCAGTCCCCACGGTCAGCCCCAGCATTTT

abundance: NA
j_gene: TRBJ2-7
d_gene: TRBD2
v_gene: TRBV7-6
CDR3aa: CASSGGGSSYEQYF
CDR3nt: TGTGCCAGCAGCGGGGGGGGGAGCTCCTACGAGCAGTACTTC

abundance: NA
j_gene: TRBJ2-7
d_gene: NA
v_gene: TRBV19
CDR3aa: CASSMSGSNSYEQYF
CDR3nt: TGTGCCAGTAGCATGTCGGGGTCAAACTCCTACGAGCAGTACTTC

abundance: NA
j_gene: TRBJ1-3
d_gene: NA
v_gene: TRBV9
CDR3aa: CASSVDRSGSNTIYF
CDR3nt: TGTGCCAGCAGCGTAGACAGGTCAGGGTCGAACACCATATATTTT

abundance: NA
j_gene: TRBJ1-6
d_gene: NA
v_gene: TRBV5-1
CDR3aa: CASSLEMAGNSPLHF
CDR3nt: TGCGCCAGCAGCTTGGAAATGGCAGGGAACTCACCCCTCCACTTT

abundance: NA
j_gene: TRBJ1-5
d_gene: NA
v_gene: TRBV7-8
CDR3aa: CASSLGQGQGVYSNQPQHF
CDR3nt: TGTGCCAGCAGCTTAGGCCAGGGGCAGGGAGTATATAGCAATCAGCCCCAGCATTTT

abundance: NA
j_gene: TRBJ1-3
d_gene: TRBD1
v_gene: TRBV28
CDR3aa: CASSGQAEGNTIYF
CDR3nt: TGTGCCAGCAGCGGACAGGCTGAAGGAAACACCATATATTTT

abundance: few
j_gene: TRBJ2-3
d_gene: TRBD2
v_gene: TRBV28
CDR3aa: CASDSPGLATDTQYF
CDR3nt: TGTGCCAGCGACAGCCCGGGACTAGCGACAGATACGCAGTATTTT

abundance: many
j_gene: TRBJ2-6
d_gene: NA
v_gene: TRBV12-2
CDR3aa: CASRLAPAVSRGANVLTF
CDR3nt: TGTGCAAGTCGCTTAGCTCCGGCGGTTTCGAGAGGGGCCAACGTCCTGACTTTC

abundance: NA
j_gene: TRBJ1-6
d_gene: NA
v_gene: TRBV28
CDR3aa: CASSLRIFSYNSPLHF
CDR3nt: TGTGCCAGCAGTTTGAGGATTTTCTCCTATAATTCACCCCTCCACTTT

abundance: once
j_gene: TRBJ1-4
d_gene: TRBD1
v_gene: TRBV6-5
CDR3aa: CASRNPGQGSEKLFF
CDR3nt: TGTGCCAGCAGGAACCCTGGACAGGGCTCTGAAAAACTGTTTTTT

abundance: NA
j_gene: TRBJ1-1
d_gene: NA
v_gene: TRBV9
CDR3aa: CASSVAPPSPLSRLLNTEAFF
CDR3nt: TGTGCCAGCAGCGTAGCCCCACCTTCGCCCCTTAGCCGGCTCTTGAACACTGAAGCTTTCTTT

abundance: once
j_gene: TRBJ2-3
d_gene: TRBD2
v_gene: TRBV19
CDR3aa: CASSILRRGSVADTQYF
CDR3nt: TGTGCCAGTAGTATTTTGCGGCGCGGGAGTGTAGCAGATACGCAGTATTTT

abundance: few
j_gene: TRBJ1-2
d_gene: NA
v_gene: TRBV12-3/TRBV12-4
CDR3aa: CASSFGTRYGYTF
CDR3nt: TGTGCCAGCAGTTTTGGCACCAGATATGGCTACACCTTC

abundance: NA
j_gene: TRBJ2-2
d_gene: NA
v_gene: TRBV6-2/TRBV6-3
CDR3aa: CASSQARDRGLFF
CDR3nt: TGTGCCAGCAGCCAGGCACGAGATCGGGGGCTGTTTTTT

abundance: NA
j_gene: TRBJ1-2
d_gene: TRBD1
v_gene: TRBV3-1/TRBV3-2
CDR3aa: CASSQGDRTYGYTF
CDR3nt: TGTGCCAGCAGCCAAGGGGACAGGACCTATGGCTACACCTTC

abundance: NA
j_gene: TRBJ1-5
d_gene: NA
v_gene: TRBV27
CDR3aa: CASSLGGQPQHF
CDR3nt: TGTGCCAGCAGCCTCGGCGGTCAGCCCCAGCATTTT

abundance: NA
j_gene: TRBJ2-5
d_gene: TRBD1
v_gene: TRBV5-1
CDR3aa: CASSRQGAMETQYF
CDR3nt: TGCGCCAGCAGCAGACAGGGGGCAATGGAGACCCAGTACTTC

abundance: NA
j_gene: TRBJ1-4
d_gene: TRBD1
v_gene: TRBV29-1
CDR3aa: CSATGEDEKLFF
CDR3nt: TGCAGCGCCACAGGGGAAGATGAAAAACTGTTTTTT

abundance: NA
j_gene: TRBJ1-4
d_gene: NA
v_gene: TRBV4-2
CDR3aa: CASSQVGVANEKLFF
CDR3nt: TGTGCCAGCAGCCAAGTCGGTGTTGCTAATGAAAAACTGTTTTTT

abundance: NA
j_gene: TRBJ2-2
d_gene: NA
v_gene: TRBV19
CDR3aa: CASSIVGGANTGELFF
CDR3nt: TGTGCCAGTAGTATCGTTGGGGGGGCCAACACCGGGGAGCTGTTTTTT

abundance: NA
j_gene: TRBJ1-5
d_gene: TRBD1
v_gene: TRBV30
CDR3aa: CAWSWAQGDQPQHF
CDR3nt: TGTGCCTGGAGTTGGGCGCAGGGGGATCAGCCCCAGCATTTT

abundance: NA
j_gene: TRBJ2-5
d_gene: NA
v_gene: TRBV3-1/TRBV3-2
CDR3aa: CASSPMPWGGRETQYF
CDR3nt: TGTGCCAGCAGCCCCATGCCTTGGGGGGGGCGGGAGACCCAGTACTTC

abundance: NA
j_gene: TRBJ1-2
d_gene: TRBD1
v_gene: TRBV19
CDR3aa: CASRTGESYGYTF
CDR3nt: TGTGCCAGTAGAACAGGGGAAAGTTATGGCTACACCTTC

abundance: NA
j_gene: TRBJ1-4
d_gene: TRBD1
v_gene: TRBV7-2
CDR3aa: CASSLEGQPNEKLFF
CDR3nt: TGTGCCAGCAGCTTAGAGGGACAGCCTAATGAAAAACTGTTTTTT

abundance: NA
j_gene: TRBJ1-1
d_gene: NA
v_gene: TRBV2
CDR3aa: CASSPTVVGPEAFF
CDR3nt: TGTGCCAGCAGTCCGACTGTGGTGGGGCCTGAAGCTTTCTTT

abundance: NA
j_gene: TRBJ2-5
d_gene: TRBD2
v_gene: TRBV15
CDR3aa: CATSRVPGTSGSTQYF
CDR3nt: TGTGCCACCAGCAGAGTCCCCGGGACTAGCGGGAGCACCCAGTACTTC

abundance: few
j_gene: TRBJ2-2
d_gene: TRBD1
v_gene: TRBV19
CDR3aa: CASRNGQGATGELFF
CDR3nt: TGTGCCAGTAGAAATGGACAGGGGGCTACCGGGGAGCTGTTTTTT

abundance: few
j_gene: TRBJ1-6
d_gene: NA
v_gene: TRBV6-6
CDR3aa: CASSLRGVGSYNSPLHF
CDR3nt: TGTGCCAGCAGTCTTCGGGGGGTGGGCTCCTATAATTCACCCCTCCACTTT

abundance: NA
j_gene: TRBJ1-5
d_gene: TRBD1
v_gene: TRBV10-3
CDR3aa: CAISEGQGANQPQHF
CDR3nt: TGTGCCATCAGTGAGGGCCAGGGGGCAAATCAGCCCCAGCATTTT

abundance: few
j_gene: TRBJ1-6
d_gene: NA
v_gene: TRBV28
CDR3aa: CASSPVSYNSPLHF
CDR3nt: TGTGCCAGCAGTCCTGTCTCCTATAATTCACCCCTCCACTTT

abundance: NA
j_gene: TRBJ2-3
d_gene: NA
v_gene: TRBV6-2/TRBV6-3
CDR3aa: CASSYRGPDTQYF
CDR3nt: TGTGCCAGCAGTTACCGGGGTCCAGATACGCAGTATTTT

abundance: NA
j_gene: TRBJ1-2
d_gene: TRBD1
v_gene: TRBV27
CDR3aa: CASSYTGEIDYGYTF
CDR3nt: TGTGCCAGCAGTTACACAGGGGAGATTGACTATGGCTACACCTTC

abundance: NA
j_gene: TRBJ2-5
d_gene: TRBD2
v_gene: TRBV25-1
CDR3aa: CASSTGTSVKTQYF
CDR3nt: TGTGCCAGCAGTACCGGGACTAGCGTAAAGACCCAGTACTTC

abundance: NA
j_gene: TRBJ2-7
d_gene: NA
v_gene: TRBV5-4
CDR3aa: CASSGSDSGEQYF
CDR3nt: TGTGCCAGCAGCGGCTCGGATTCCGGGGAGCAGTACTTC

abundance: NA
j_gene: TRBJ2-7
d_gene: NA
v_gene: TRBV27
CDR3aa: CASSLDPLGGQYF
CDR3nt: TGTGCCAGCAGTTTAGACCCCCTCGGGGGGCAGTACTTC

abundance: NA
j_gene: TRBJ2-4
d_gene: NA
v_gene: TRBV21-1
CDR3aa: CASSKWGENIQYF
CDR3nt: TGTGCCAGCAGCAAATGGGGGGAAAACATTCAGTACTTC

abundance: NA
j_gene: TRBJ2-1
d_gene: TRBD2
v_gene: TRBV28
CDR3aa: CASSRSGLPDNEQFF
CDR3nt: TGTGCCAGCAGCCGTTCGGGACTACCCGACAATGAGCAGTTCTTC

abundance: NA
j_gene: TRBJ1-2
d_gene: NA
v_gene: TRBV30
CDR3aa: CAWDPRAGYGYTF
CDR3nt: TGTGCCTGGGACCCGAGAGCAGGCTATGGCTACACCTTC

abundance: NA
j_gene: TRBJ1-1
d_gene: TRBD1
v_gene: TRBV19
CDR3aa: CASRTGQGRNTEAFF
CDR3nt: TGTGCCAGTAGGACGGGACAGGGGAGGAACACTGAAGCTTTCTTT

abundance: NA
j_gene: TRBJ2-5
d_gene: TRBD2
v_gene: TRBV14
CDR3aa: CASSQPSGQETQYF
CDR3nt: TGTGCCAGCAGCCAACCTAGCGGCCAAGAGACCCAGTACTTC

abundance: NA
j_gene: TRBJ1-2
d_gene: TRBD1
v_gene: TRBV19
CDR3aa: CASSAAGTAYGYTF
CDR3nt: TGTGCCAGTAGTGCCGCCGGGACAGCCTATGGCTACACCTTC

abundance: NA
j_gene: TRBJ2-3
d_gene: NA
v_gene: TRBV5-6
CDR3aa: CASSLALAGARTDTQYF
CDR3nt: TGTGCCAGCAGCTTGGCCTTGGCAGGGGCCCGCACAGATACGCAGTATTTT

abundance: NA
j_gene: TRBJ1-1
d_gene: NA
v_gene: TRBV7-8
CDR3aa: CASSLERVEAFF
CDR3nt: TGTGCCAGCAGCTTAGAACGGGTTGAAGCTTTCTTT

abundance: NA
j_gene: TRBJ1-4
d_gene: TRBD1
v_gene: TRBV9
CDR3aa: CASSVGDRTNEKLFF
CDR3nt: TGTGCCAGCAGCGTAGGGGACAGAACTAATGAAAAACTGTTTTTT

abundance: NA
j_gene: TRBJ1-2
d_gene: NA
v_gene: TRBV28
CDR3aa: CASSPARHGYTF
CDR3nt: TGTGCCAGCAGCCCGGCGCGGCATGGCTACACCTTC

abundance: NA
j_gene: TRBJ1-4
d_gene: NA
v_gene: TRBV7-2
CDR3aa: CASSSQAGTNEKLFF
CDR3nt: TGTGCCAGCAGTTCCCAAGCAGGAACTAATGAAAAACTGTTTTTT

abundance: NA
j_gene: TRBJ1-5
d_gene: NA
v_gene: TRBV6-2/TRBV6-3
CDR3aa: CASSPDNVGAQHF
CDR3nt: TGTGCCAGCAGCCCGGACAACGTTGGCGCCCAGCATTTT

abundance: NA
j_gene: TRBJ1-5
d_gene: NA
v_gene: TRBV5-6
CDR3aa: CASSLSESPGGNQPQHF
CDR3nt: TGTGCCAGCAGCTTGTCCGAGTCCCCAGGGGGCAATCAGCCCCAGCATTTT

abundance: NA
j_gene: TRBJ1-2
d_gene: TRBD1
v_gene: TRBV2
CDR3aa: CASSFKTGGAGYTF
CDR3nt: TGTGCCAGCAGCTTCAAGACAGGGGGCGCCGGCTACACCTTC

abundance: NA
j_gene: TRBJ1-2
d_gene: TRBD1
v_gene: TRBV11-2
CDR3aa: CASSLEDRGNYGYTF
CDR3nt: TGTGCCAGCAGCTTAGAGGACAGGGGGAACTATGGCTACACCTTC